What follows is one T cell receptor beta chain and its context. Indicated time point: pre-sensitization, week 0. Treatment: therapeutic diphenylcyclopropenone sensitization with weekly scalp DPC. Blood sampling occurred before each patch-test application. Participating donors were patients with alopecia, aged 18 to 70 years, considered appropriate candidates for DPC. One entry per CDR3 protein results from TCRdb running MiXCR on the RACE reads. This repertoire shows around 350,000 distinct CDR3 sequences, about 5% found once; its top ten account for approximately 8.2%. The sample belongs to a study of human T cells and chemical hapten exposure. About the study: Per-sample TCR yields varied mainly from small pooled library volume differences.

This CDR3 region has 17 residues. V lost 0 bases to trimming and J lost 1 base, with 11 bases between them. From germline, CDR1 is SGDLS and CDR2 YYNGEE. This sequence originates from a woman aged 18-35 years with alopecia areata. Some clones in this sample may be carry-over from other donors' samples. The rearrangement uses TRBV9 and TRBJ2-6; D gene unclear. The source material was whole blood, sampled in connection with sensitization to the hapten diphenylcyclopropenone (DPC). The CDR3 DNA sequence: TGTGCCAGCAGCGTAGTAGGCCAAGGATCTGGGGCCAACGTCCTGACTTTC. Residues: CASSVVGQGSGANVLTF.